A single T cell receptor (beta chain) is shown here with its context. Its specificity is not known. This specimen belongs to a study of cytomegalovirus exposure and HLA in healthy donors. Overall study: About 180 million T cells yielded 110 million or so unique TCR beta sequences in earlier analysis. Study-level findings and limits: Association of a missense DCLRE1C variant with TCR beta V- and J-gene trimming was reported in a later analysis. A later examination showed that TCR association rates differed by HLA locus, with DRB1 most and HLA-C fewest. Several top significant clusters appeared, in a later analysis, to be linked to common viral pathogens.

The length of the CDR3 is 15 residues. CDR1 and CDR2 from the germline V gene are SGHAT and FQNNGV. With 1 base clipped from V and 7 bases from J, the junction kept 5 bases outside the gene matches. Primers included in the PCR were 60 Vbeta and 13 Jbeta primers. The repertoire was sequenced with immunoSEQ multiplex PCR; TCRdb's copy has only in-frame clones and lacks some. The table records 250,000 or so clones, around 90% of them present only once. The sample taken for sequencing was PBMCs. This clonotype was obtained from a girl between 2 and 10 years old in good health and CMV-seronegative. The V call is TRBV11-2, the J call TRBJ1-5; 9 bases are shared with TRBD1. The DNA for the CDR3 is TGTGCCAGCAGCTTAGGGGACAGGGAAGGCCAGCCCCAGCATTTT. This sequence encodes CASSLGDREGQPQHF.